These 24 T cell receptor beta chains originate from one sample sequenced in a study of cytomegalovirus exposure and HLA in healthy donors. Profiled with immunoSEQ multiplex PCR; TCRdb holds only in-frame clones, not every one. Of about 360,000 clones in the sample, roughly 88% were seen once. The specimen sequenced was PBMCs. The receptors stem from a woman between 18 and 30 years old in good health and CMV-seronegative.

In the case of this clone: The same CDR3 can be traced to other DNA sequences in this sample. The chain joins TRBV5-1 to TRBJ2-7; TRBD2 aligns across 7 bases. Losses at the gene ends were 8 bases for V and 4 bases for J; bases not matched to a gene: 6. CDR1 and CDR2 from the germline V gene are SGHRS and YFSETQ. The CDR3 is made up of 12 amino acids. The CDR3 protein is CASSGSGYEQYF. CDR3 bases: TGCGCCAGTAGTGGTAGCGGGTACGAGCAGTACTTC.

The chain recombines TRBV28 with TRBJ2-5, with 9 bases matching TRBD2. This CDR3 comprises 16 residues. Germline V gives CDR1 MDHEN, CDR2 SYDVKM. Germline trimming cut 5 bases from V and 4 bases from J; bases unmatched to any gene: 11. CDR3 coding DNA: TGTGCCAGCAGTCCCCTGGGAGCGGGGGGTCCAGAGACCCAGTACTTC. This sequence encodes CASSPLGAGGPETQYF.

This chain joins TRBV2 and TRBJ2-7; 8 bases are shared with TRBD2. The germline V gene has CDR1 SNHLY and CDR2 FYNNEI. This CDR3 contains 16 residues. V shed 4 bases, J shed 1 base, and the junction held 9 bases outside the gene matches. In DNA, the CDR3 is TGTGCCAGCAGTGGCGCGCGGGAGGCCCCTTCCTACGAGCAGTACTTC. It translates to CASSGAREAPSYEQYF.

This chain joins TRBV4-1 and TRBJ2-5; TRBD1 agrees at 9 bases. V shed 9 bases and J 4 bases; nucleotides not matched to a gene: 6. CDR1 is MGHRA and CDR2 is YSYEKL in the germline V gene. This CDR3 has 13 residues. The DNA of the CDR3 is TGCGCCAGTAGCGTGACAGGGGGAGAGACCCAGTACTTC. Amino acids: CASSVTGGETQYF.

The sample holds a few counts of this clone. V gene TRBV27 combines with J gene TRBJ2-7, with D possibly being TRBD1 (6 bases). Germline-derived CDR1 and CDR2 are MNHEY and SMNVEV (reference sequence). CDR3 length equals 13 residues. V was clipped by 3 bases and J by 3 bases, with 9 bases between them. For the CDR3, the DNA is TGTGCCAGCAGTTTGTCAGGGGACTACGAGCAGTACTTC. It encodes CASSLSGDYEQYF.

CDR3 residues: CASRTASYEQYF. The CDR3 region has the DNA TGTGCCAGCAGGACAGCCTCCTACGAGCAGTACTTC. The chain employs TRBV6-5 and TRBJ2-7, with D possibly matching TRBD1 (5 bases). This CDR3 contains 12 residues. CDR1 and CDR2 (germline): MNHEY, SVGAGI. The ends were cut back, 6 bases at V and 0 bases at J, with 6 bases in the middle.

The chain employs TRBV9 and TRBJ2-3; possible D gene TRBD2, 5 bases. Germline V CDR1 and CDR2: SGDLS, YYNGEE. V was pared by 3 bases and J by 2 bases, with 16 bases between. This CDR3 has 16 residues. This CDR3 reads CASSAGRGPFTDTQYF. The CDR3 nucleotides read TGTGCCAGCAGCGCCGGGCGCGGGCCCTTCACAGATACGCAGTATTTT.

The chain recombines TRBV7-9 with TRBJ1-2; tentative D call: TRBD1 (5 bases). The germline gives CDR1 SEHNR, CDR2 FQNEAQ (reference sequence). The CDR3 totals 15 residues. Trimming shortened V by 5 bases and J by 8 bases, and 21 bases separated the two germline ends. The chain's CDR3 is CASSQSDTIKEGYTF. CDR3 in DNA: TGTGCCAGCAGCCAATCGGACACGATCAAAGAGGGCTACACCTTC.

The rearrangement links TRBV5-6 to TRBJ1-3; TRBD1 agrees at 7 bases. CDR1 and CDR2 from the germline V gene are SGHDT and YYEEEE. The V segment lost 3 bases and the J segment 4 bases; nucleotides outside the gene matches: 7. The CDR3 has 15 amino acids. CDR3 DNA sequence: TGTGCCAGCAGCTCCTGGGGGACAGCCGGAAACACCATATATTTT. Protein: CASSSWGTAGNTIYF.

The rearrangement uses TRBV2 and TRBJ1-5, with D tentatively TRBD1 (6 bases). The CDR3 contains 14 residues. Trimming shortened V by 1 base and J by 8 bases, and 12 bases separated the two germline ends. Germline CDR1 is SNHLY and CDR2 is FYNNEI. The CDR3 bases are TGTGCCAGCAGTGAAGGTTGGGGGCAGGAGCCCCAGCATTTT. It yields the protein CASSEGWGQEPQHF. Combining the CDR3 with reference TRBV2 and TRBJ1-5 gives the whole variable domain EPEVTQTPSHQVTQMGQEVILRCVPISNHLYFYWYRQILGQKVEFLVSFYNNEISEKSEIFDDQFSVERPDGSNFTLKIRSTKLEDSAMYFCASSEGWGQEPQHFGDGTRLSIL.

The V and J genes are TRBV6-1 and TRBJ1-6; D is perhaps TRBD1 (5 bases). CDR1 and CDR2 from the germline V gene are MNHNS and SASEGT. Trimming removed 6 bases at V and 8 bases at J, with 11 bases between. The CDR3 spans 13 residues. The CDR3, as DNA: TGTGCCAGCAGCACCGGGGGATATTCACCCCTCCACTTT. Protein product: CASSTGGYSPLHF.

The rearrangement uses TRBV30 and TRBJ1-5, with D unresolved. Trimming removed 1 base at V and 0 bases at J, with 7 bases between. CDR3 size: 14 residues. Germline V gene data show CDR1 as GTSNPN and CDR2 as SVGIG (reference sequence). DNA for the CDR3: TGTGCCTGGAGTGGGCAGTATAGCAATCAGCCCCAGCATTTT. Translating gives CAWSGQYSNQPQHF.

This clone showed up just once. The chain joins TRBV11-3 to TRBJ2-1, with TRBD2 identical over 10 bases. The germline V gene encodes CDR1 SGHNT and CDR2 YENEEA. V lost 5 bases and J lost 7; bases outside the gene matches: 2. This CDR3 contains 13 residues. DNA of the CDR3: TGTGCCAGCAGCCCAGCGGGAGGGAATGAGCAGTTCTTC. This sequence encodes CASSPAGGNEQFF.

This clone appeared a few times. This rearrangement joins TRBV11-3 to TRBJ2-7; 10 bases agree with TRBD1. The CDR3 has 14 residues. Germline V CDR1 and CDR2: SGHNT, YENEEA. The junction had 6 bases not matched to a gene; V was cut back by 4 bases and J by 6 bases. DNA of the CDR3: TGTGCCAGCAGCTCCGGGACAGGGGCTACCGAGCAGTACTTC. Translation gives CASSSGTGATEQYF.

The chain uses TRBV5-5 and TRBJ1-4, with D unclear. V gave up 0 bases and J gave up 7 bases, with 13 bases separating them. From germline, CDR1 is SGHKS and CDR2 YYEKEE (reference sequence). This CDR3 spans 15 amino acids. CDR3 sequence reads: CASSLARALGEKLFF. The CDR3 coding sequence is TGTGCCAGCAGCTTGGCGAGGGCCCTAGGTGAAAAACTGTTTTTT.

The CDR3 loop is CASSHLTGLGINSNQPQHF. For the CDR3, the DNA is TGTGCCAGCAGCCATCTGACAGGGCTTGGTATCAATAGCAATCAGCCCCAGCATTTT. The chain combines TRBV28 with TRBJ1-5; TRBD1 agrees at 7 bases. The V gene end was trimmed by 6 bases and the J gene end by 0 bases; junction bases not matched to a gene: 17. CDR3 size: 19 residues. The germline V gene has CDR1 MDHEN and CDR2 SYDVKM.

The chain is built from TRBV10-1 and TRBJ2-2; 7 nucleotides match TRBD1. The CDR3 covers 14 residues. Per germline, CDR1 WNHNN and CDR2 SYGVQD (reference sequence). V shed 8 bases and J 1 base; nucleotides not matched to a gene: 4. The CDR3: CASGRTGNTGELFF. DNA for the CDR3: TGCGCCAGCGGTCGGACAGGGAACACCGGGGAGCTGTTTTTT.

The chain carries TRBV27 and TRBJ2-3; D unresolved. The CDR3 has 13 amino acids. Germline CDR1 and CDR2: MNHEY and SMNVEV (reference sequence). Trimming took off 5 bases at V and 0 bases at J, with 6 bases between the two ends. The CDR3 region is CASSPISTDTQYF. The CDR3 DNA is TGTGCCAGCAGTCCCATTAGCACAGATACGCAGTATTTT.

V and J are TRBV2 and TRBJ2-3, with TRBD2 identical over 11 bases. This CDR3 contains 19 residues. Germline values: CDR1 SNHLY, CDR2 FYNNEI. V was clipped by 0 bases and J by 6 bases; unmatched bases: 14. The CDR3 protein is CASSEALGSGGALMDTQYF. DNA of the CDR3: TGTGCCAGCAGTGAAGCCTTGGGTAGCGGGGGGGCATTAATGGATACGCAGTATTTT.

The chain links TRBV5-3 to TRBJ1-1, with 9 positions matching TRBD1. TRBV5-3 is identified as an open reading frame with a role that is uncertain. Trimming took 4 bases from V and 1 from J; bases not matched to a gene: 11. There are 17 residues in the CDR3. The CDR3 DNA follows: TGTGCCAGAAGCGGGAGGGTTCGACAGGGGGAGAACACTGAAGCTTTCTTT. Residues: CARSGRVRQGENTEAFF.

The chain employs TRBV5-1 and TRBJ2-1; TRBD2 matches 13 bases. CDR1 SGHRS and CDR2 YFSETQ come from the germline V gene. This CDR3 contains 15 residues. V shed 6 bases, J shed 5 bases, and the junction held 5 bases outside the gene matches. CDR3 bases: TGCGCCAGCATCCTGGGACTAGCGGGACACAATGAGCAGTTCTTC. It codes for CASILGLAGHNEQFF.

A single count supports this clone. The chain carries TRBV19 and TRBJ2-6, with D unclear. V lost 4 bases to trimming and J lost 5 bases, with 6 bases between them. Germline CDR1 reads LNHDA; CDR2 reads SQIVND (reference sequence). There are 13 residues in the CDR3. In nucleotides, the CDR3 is TGTGCCAGTAGTACCGTGTGGGCCAACGTCCTGACTTTC. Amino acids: CASSTVWANVLTF.

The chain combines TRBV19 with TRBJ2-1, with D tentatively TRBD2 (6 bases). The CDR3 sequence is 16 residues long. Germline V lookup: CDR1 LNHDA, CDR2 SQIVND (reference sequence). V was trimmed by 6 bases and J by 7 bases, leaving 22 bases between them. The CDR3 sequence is CASRPNPGRGGNEQFF. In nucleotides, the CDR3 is TGTGCCAGTAGACCCAACCCGGGACGTGGGGGGAATGAGCAGTTCTTC.

The DNA for the CDR3 is TGTGCCAGCAGTTTAGGGCCCGGAAACACCATATATTTT. Its translation is CASSLGPGNTIYF. This chain joins TRBV27 and TRBJ1-3; D not certain. Deletions cut 2 bases from V and 4 bases from J, with 6 bases between. Looked up from germline, CDR1 is MNHEY and CDR2 is SMNVEV (reference sequence). This CDR3 has 13 amino acids.